This entry describes one T cell receptor beta chain. Its antigen target is currently unknown. Base-call qualities are not available, and no considerably larger clone is one nucleotide away. Trimming at the junction amounts to 5 bases on V and 2 bases on J, and the germline ends lie 15 bases apart. Via the germline V gene (reference sequence), CDR1 is MNHEY and CDR2 SMNVEV. From the cysteine up to the phenylalanine, the CDR3 has a length of 15 residues. Only the CDR3 DNA stays, 45 bases, in frame from base 1. The sample belongs to a study of identifying expanded T cells in peripheral blood (dated by TCRdb to the late 2010s). About the investigation overall: Technical replicates were generated by sequencing separate aliquots of the same genomic DNA pool, with four replicates compared pairwise. Overall study outcomes, separate from this receptor: It was expected by the authors that biological variance in healthy repertoires might increase further over much longer intervals, such as months to years. Between technical replicates the binomial model flagged roughly 1.1 differentially abundant clones, whereas over around 2 weeks the binomial model flagged about 16.4 and over roughly 4 weeks 19 to 20. Across all healthy-donor time intervals, the beta-binomial model significantly lowered both the number of clones called differentially abundant and the false-positive rate. In all healthy donors, the variance in clone template counts between samples taken about 14 days apart rose significantly as total template count increased.

No immune events, such as infections, were documented for the healthy donors during the collection period. Healthy-donor blood repertoires served as a training cohort to calibrate time-dependent variance in a beta-binomial model of T-cell clone differential abundance. The training cohort included around 10 healthy donors, of whom 3 were female and 7 were male. On average the donors were about 45 years old, and their ages spanned roughly 29 to 64 years. Whole blood was collected from each healthy donor at three time points spaced two weeks apart and obtained from a commercial supplier. For immunosequencing, genomic DNA was extracted from whole blood that had not been sorted. The immunoSEQ Assay, which uses bias-controlled multiplex PCR amplification of genomic DNA, was used to profile TCRbeta CDR3 regions. On the authors' methods: To quantify the absolute abundance of each unique TCRbeta CDR3 region, the sequences were collapsed and filtered. Differential abundance was assessed using a binomial (Fisher-equivalent) model and a beta-binomial model in which time-dependent variance fitted from healthy donors was added. Clones with fewer than 5 combined templates were excluded, and clones with Benjamini-Hochberg FDR below 0.01 were called differentially abundant. In the beta-binomial model, variance was expressed as a function of the total template count across the two samples, in the form v = (b*log(k)+a)^2. Held by TCRdb, this immuneACCESS table contains in-frame sequences only and omits some clones. Under half of the omission traces to an unresolved V gene where checked; the cause of the rest is unknown. Clonal size and the V and J genes are those of that table, whereas D and trimming came from the DNA. The sample contains about 110,000 clones, around 89% of them found a single time. The ten largest account for around 8.3% of the sample.

The sequencing sample was made of blood. The receptor comes from a person between 18 and 70 years old in good health. The V gene is TRBV27 and the J gene is TRBJ2-5; there is no confident call for the D gene. The nucleotide sequence is given as TGTGCCAGCAGTAGAAACACCATTGCTCAAGAGACCCAGTACTTC. Its protein product is CASSRNTIAQETQYF.